A single sample gave rise to the 9 T cell receptor beta chains below, sequenced in a study of CD8 T cells in ankylosing spondylitis. TCRdb re-analysed the 5' RACE reads in MiXCR, keeping a single row per CDR3 protein. The profile covers roughly 260,000 distinct CDR3 sequences, with around 20% appearing a single time and about 8.2% taken by the ten largest. Input material: blood, either unsorted or a sorted T cell fraction (not recorded which). These receptor sequences come from a male donor with ankylosing spondylitis or in good health (not recorded which).

In its sample, this clonotype was seen many times. V gene TRBV12-3 or TRBV12-4 combines with J gene TRBJ2-4; D is unclear. V was trimmed by 4 bases and J by 4 bases, leaving 17 bases between them. The CDR3 sequence is 16 residues long. The CDR3 sequence: CASSYRRADDKNIQYF. CDR3 coding DNA: TGTGCCAGCAGTTATCGGAGAGCCGACGATAAAAACATTCAGTACTTC.

The chain is built from TRBV3-1 and TRBJ2-3, with 12 bases matching TRBD2. Trimming removed 4 bases from V and 3 bases from J; junction bases left unmatched: 5. Per germline, CDR1 LGHDT and CDR2 YNNKEL (reference sequence). The CDR3 is 16 residues long. This CDR3 reads CASSPSGGAGTDTQYF. CDR3 in DNA: TGTGCCAGCAGCCCTAGCGGGGGGGCTGGGACAGATACGCAGTATTTT.

The rearrangement links TRBV12-3 or TRBV12-4 to TRBJ1-2; tentatively, D is TRBD1 (6 bases). The CDR3 is made up of 14 amino acids. V was cut by 3 bases and J by 0 bases, with 8 bases left in between. The CDR3 DNA follows: TGTGCCAGCAGTTTGGCAGGGGCTAACTATGGCTACACCTTC. Protein product: CASSLAGANYGYTF.

The V and J genes are TRBV3-1 and TRBJ2-2; D possibly corresponds to TRBD2 (5 bases). CDR1 LGHDT and CDR2 YNNKEL come from the germline V gene (reference sequence). CDR3 length: 15 residues. Trimming took 4 bases from V and 4 from J, leaving 13 bases between them. The CDR3 DNA reads TGTGCCAGCAGCCGAACGCAGGCGGGCACCGGGGAGCTGTTTTTT. It codes for CASSRTQAGTGELFF.

The chain uses TRBV2 and TRBJ1-5; D remains unclear. CDR1 is SNHLY, CDR2 FYNNEI, per germline. This CDR3 is 14 amino acids long. V gave up 5 bases and J gave up 0 bases, with 8 bases separating them. CDR3 in amino acids: CASSIEYSNQPQHF. CDR3 DNA sequence: TGTGCCAGCAGTATCGAGTATAGCAATCAGCCCCAGCATTTT.

This clonotype has just a few counts. The V call is TRBV20-1, the J call TRBJ1-3; D not certain. Germline V gene sequence: CDR1 DFQATT, CDR2 SNEGSKA (reference sequence). The CDR3 is made up of 15 amino acids. The CDR3: CSGQDGDKSGNTIYF. CDR3 in DNA: TGCAGCGGCCAGGACGGAGATAAATCTGGAAACACCATATATTTT.

This clonotype was detected ten times or more. The chain couples TRBV28 to TRBJ2-1; no clear D. Germline lookup yields CDR1 MDHEN and CDR2 SYDVKM. The germline V and J ends were trimmed by 6 bases and 7 bases, with 10 bases remaining between them. The CDR3 totals 12 residues. CDR3 nucleotides: TGTGCCAGCAGGGGCCCCTTTAATGAGCAGTTCTTC. Protein product: CASRGPFNEQFF.

The table lists this clonotype with a few counts. This rearrangement joins TRBV20-1 to TRBJ1-2, with unresolved D. V was shortened by 0 bases and J by 6 bases, with 11 bases between the two germline ends. The CDR3 has 13 residues. In germline, CDR1 is DFQATT, CDR2 SNEGSKA (reference sequence). CDR3 coding DNA: TGCAGTGCTAGAGATTCCCTCGGCGATGGCTACACCTTC. The encoded protein is CSARDSLGDGYTF.

The rearrangement joins TRBV2 to TRBJ2-5; 7 nucleotides line up with TRBD2. Germline V gives CDR1 SNHLY, CDR2 FYNNEI. CDR3 length: 16 residues. The V gene end was trimmed by 6 bases and the J gene end by 5 bases; junction bases not matched to a gene: 15. CDR3 protein: CASRPSGTIAGETQYF. The CDR3 DNA follows: TGTGCCAGCAGGCCGTCAGGGACTATTGCGGGCGAGACCCAGTACTTC. The variable domain in full, with the rest retrieved from reference TRBV2 and TRBJ2-5, is EPEVTQTPSHQVTQMGQEVILRCVPISNHLYFYWYRQILGQKVEFLVSFYNNEISEKSEIFDDQFSVERPDGSNFTLKIRSTKLEDSAMYFCASRPSGTIAGETQYFGPGTRLLVL.